A single sample is the source of the 18 T cell receptor beta chains below, sequenced in a study of preoperative IRX-2 immunotherapy in early breast cancer. This sample's treatment: preoperative locoregional IRX-2 cytokine immunotherapy. Generated by immunoSEQ multiplex PCR, the TCRdb table keeps only in-frame clones and is missing some. This sample has 30,000 to 45,000 clones, with approximately 85% found just once. Sequences were derived from lymph node tissue, sampled after IRX-2 immunotherapy. All receptors derive from a human donor with breast cancer.

This chain joins TRBV6-8 and TRBJ2-4; 8 nucleotides line up with TRBD1. The V gene's germline CDR1 is MNHGY and CDR2 SAAAGT. Trimming removed 5 bases from V and 6 bases from J; junction bases left unmatched: 3. The length of the CDR3 is 13 residues. CDR3 in amino acids: CASSTTGVNIQYF. As DNA, the CDR3 is TGTGCCAGCAGTACGACAGGGGTAAACATTCAGTACTTC.

The chain joins TRBV19 to TRBJ1-5, with a weak D call TRBD1 (5 bases). The germline CDR1 and CDR2 sequences are LNHDA and SQIVND (reference sequence). V gave up 8 bases and J gave up 3 bases, with 14 bases separating them. The CDR3 totals 14 residues. The CDR3 DNA reads as TGTGCCAGTTGCTTCCAGGGTTTCAATCAGCCCCAGCATTTT. The encoded protein is CASCFQGFNQPQHF.

Points on this clone: Mismatch with germline at one junction end may stem from a read error. The rearrangement joins TRBV6-8 to TRBJ1-2; tentative D call: TRBD1 (5 bases). CDR1 is MNHGY and CDR2 is SAAAGT in the germline V gene. CDR3 length: 14 amino acids. DNA for the CDR3: TGTGCCATCAGTGGGCGGACATTGAACTATGGCTACACCTTC. Residues: CAISGRTLNYGYTF.

The V gene is TRBV6-8, the J gene TRBJ1-3; no clear D. V lost 6 bases and J lost 3, with 9 bases in between. Germline V lookup: CDR1 MNHGY, CDR2 SAAAGT. This CDR3 comprises 13 residues. The chain's CDR3 is CASSPLDGNTIYF. CDR3 bases: TGTGCCAGCAGCCCCCTGGATGGAAACACCATATATTTT.

This chain connects TRBV19 to TRBJ1-6, with D uncertain. V lost 5 bases, J lost 15 bases, and 11 bases lay in between. The germline gives CDR1 LNHDA, CDR2 SQIVND (reference sequence). The CDR3 totals 11 residues. In nucleotides, the CDR3 is TGTGCCAGTAGTCGCGGCGGGCGCCTCCACTTT. It is translated as CASSRGGRLHF. The entire variable domain, with the rest obtained from reference TRBV19 and TRBJ1-6, is as follows: DGGITQSPKYLFRKEGQNVTLSCEQNLNHDAMYWYRQDPGQGLRLIYYSQIVNDFQKGDIAEGYSVSREKKESFPLTVTSAQKNPTAFYLCASSRGGRLHFGNGTRLTVT.

This chain connects TRBV18 to TRBJ1-2; TRBD1 aligns across 8 bases. Germline V gene sequence: CDR1 KGHSH, CDR2 LQKENI. The V and J ends lost 0 bases and 1 base, in that order; junction bases with no gene match: 1. The CDR3 totals 15 residues. CDR3 sequence reads: CASSPPDRVNYGYTF. For the CDR3, the DNA is TGTGCCAGCTCACCACCGGACAGGGTTAACTATGGCTACACCTTC.

CDR3 residues: CASSYLGPRGNQPQHF. The CDR3 bases are TGTGCCAGCAGCTATCTGGGCCCTAGGGGCAATCAGCCCCAGCATTTT. The chain uses TRBV7-2 and TRBJ1-5; no definite D call. The CDR3 loop spans 16 amino acids. V lost 4 bases, J lost 2 bases, and 15 bases lay in between. Per the germline V gene, CDR1 is SGHTA and CDR2 is FQGNSA.

The chain recombines TRBV10-1 with TRBJ2-7; 8 nucleotides align to TRBD1. With 6 bases clipped from V and 2 bases from J, the junction kept 6 bases outside the gene matches. The CDR3 consists of 14 residues. Germline CDR1 WNHNN, CDR2 SYGVQD (reference sequence). CDR3 in amino acids: CASRQGQGPYEQYF. For the CDR3, the DNA is TGCGCCAGCAGGCAAGGACAGGGCCCCTACGAGCAGTACTTC.

The chain employs TRBV15 and TRBJ1-2, with TRBD1 matching 8 bases. CDR1 is LNHNV and CDR2 is YYDKDF in the germline V gene (reference sequence). The length of the CDR3 is 17 residues. Trimming removed 3 bases from V and 2 bases from J; junction bases left unmatched: 11. CDR3 sequence reads: CATSSGLGDRQNYGYTF. The CDR3 bases are TGTGCCACCAGCAGTGGCTTGGGGGACAGGCAGAACTATGGCTACACCTTC.

The chain recombines TRBV7-1 with TRBJ2-3; D is undetermined. TRBV7-1 is treated as an ORF (open reading frame) with a function not yet certain. The CDR3 length is 16 residues. Trimming stripped 5 bases from V and 2 bases from J, with 17 bases between. The DNA for the CDR3 is TGTGCCAGCAGCCCCACCGGAACAACACCCACAGATACGCAGTATTTT. Translated, it gives CASSPTGTTPTDTQYF.

The chain carries TRBV6-8 and TRBJ1-2; 11 positions agree with TRBD1. The J segment lost 8 bases and the V segment lost 0 bases, leaving 5 bases of the junction unmatched. The CDR3 sequence is 15 residues long. Germline-derived CDR1 and CDR2 are MNHGY and SAAAGT. This CDR3 is CASSYSGQGAWGYTF. DNA for the CDR3: TGTGCCAGCAGTTACTCCGGACAGGGGGCGTGGGGCTACACCTTC.

This clone has only one observation. This chain connects TRBV19 to TRBJ1-3; D unclear. In germline, CDR1 is LNHDA, CDR2 SQIVND (reference sequence). With 2 bases removed from V and 1 base from J, the gap between germline ends came to 12 bases. The CDR3 loop spans 16 amino acids. In nucleotides, the CDR3 is TGTGCCAGTAGTATATACGCAGGAGCTTCTGGAAACACCATATATTTT. This sequence encodes CASSIYAGASGNTIYF.

In regard to this clone: Its ends do not fully match the called genes, so a read error is possible. The chain combines TRBV7-2 with TRBJ1-1; D remains ambiguous. This CDR3 is 13 amino acids long. Germline CDR1 is SGHTA and CDR2 is FQGNSA. Written as DNA, the CDR3 is TGTGCTAGCAGCTTATCTGGGAACACTGAAGCTTTCTTT. This translates into CASSLSGNTEAFF.

V and J are TRBV19 and TRBJ1-2, with D possibly matching TRBD1 (5 bases). V lost 7 bases and J 8 bases, leaving 17 bases between the germline ends. The germline V gene has CDR1 LNHDA and CDR2 SQIVND (reference sequence). This CDR3 is 13 amino acids long. The CDR3 DNA is TGTGCCAGTATCCGCCGACTGGGGGAAGGCTACACCTTC. It encodes CASIRRLGEGYTF. Drawing the rest from reference TRBV19 and TRBJ1-2, the complete variable domain is DGGITQSPKYLFRKEGQNVTLSCEQNLNHDAMYWYRQDPGQGLRLIYYSQIVNDFQKGDIAEGYSVSREKKESFPLTVTSAQKNPTAFYLCASIRRLGEGYTFGSGTRLTVV.

This clone was recorded once. The chain has TRBV10-2 and TRBJ1-4, with 9 bases that match TRBD1. Trimming removed 3 bases from V and 7 bases from J; junction bases left unmatched: 6. In germline, CDR1 is WSHSY, CDR2 SAAADI. The CDR3 extends over 15 amino acids. CDR3 nucleotides: TGCGCCAGCAGTGATCAAGGGACAGGGCCTGAAAAACTGTTTTTT. Its protein product is CASSDQGTGPEKLFF.

CDR3 nucleotide sequence: TGTGCCAGTAGTAGGGCCGAACAGGGGTCTAATGAAAAACTGTTTTTT. Its protein is CASSRAEQGSNEKLFF. The chain is built from TRBV19 and TRBJ1-4; 7 bases line up with TRBD1. Germline V gives CDR1 LNHDA, CDR2 SQIVND (reference sequence). The V gene end was trimmed by 4 bases and the J gene end by 3 bases; junction bases not matched to a gene: 8. The CDR3 has 16 amino acids.

The V and J genes are TRBV6-8 and TRBJ1-1, with D perhaps matching TRBD1 (6 bases). V lost 6 bases and J lost 1, with 9 bases in between. Germline CDR1 MNHGY, CDR2 SAAAGT. The CDR3 loop spans 13 amino acids. CDR3 DNA: TGTGCCAGCAGGGGAGGGGGGAACACTGAAGCTTTCTTT. It specifies CASRGGGNTEAFF.

The chain combines TRBV28 with TRBJ2-1; 8 nucleotides align to TRBD2. V gave up 3 bases and J gave up 5 bases; unmatched junction bases: 3. The CDR3 has 14 amino acids. Looked up from germline, CDR1 is MDHEN and CDR2 is SYDVKM. The CDR3: CASSFTGGDNEQFF. CDR3 coding DNA: TGTGCCAGCAGTTTCACGGGGGGGGACAATGAGCAGTTCTTC.